The 9 T cell receptor beta chains in this list originate from one sample, sequenced in a study of blood T cell repertoires in COVID-19. Profiling relied on immunoSEQ multiplex PCR, and the TCRdb table lists in-frame clones only, not all of them. Of approximately 200,000 clones in the sample, about 85% were seen once. The specimen was PBMCs or T cells enriched from blood (not recorded which). These TCRs come from a man aged 35 to 55 who had recovered from COVID-19.

This clone was counted once. The CDR3 DNA reads TGTGCCAGCAGTTATAGTCTAGCGGAGATTGAGCAGTTCTTC. This translates into CASSYSLAEIEQFF. J is TRBJ2-1 and V is TRBV6-2 or TRBV6-3; 7 bases are a match to TRBD2. The CDR3 is 14 residues long. Trimming at V came to 3 bases and at J to 9 bases, leaving 8 bases not matched to a gene. The germline V gene has CDR1 MNHEY and CDR2 SVGEGT.

The V and J genes are TRBV6-5 and TRBJ1-3, with 8 bases that match TRBD1. The V gene end was trimmed by 0 bases and the J gene end by 4 bases; junction bases not matched to a gene: 5. Germline CDR1 MNHEY, CDR2 SVGAGI. The length of the CDR3 is 16 residues. The CDR3 DNA is TGTGCCAGCAGTTACTCGGACAGGGCTGAAGGAAACACCATATATTTT. Translated, it gives CASSYSDRAEGNTIYF.

This clone was counted between two and nine times. This chain links TRBV5-1 with TRBJ2-7; weak D call: TRBD1 (7 bases). Germline CDR1 and CDR2: SGHRS and YFSETQ. The ends were cut back, 5 bases at V and 3 bases at J, with 30 bases in the middle. CDR3 length: 19 amino acids. The CDR3 here is CASRPGRDSLASDHYEQYF. CDR3 coding DNA: TGCGCCAGCAGGCCCGGCCGGGACAGCCTAGCGTCGGATCACTACGAGCAGTACTTC.

The V call is TRBV19, the J call TRBJ1-5; no firm D call. Germline loops: CDR1 LNHDA, CDR2 SQIVND (reference sequence). The CDR3 length is 14 residues. V gave up 5 bases and J gave up 2 bases, with 10 bases separating them. The CDR3 DNA is TGTGCCAGTAGTGGTTCGGTAGGCAATCAGCCCCAGCATTTT. Encoded protein: CASSGSVGNQPQHF.

The genes are TRBV13 and TRBJ2-2; D uncertain. Germline V lookup: CDR1 PRHDT, CDR2 FYEKMQ (reference sequence). Trimming pared 3 bases from V and 6 bases from J, leaving 2 bases between. The CDR3 has 11 amino acids. CDR3 sequence (DNA): TGTGCCAGCAGCTTCGCCGGGGAGCTGTTTTTT. It is translated as CASSFAGELFF.

This clone was found many times. This sequence joins TRBV13 and TRBJ1-1; D possibly corresponds to TRBD1 (5 bases). Trimming removed 0 bases at V and 6 bases at J, with 8 bases between. CDR3 length equals 13 residues. In germline, CDR1 is PRHDT, CDR2 FYEKMQ (reference sequence). CDR3 protein: CASSLGKGPEAFF. The CDR3 DNA reads as TGTGCCAGCAGCTTAGGTAAGGGGCCTGAAGCTTTCTTT.

The chain has TRBV4-1 and TRBJ2-2; D may be TRBD2 (6 bases). The CDR3 is 15 residues long. The V gene lost 3 bases and the J gene lost 0 bases, with 8 bases spanning the gap. Germline V gives CDR1 MGHRA, CDR2 YSYEKL. The CDR3: CASSHRGTNTGELFF. As DNA, the CDR3 is TGCGCCAGCAGCCACCGGGGGACGAACACCGGGGAGCTGTTTTTT.

This sequence joins TRBV10-3 and TRBJ2-7, with 11 bases fitting TRBD1. CDR1 is ENHRY and CDR2 is SYGVKD in the germline V gene. V lost 6 bases and J lost 4; bases outside the gene matches: 8. The CDR3 covers 15 residues. This chain's CDR3 is CAISLGQGDGYEQYF. The CDR3 coding sequence is TGTGCCATCAGCTTGGGACAGGGGGACGGGTACGAGCAGTACTTC.

This clone was seen a handful of times. J is TRBJ2-7 and V is TRBV3-1 (or the pseudogene TRBV3-2), with D maybe TRBD1 (6 bases). There are 17 residues in the CDR3. Trimming stripped 1 base from V and 0 bases from J, with 16 bases between. Per the germline V gene, CDR1 is LGHDT and CDR2 is YNNKEL (reference sequence). Here the CDR3 DNA reads TGTGCCAGCAGCCAAGTTAAAGGGACACTTGCCTCCTACGAGCAGTACTTC. Translated: CASSQVKGTLASYEQYF.